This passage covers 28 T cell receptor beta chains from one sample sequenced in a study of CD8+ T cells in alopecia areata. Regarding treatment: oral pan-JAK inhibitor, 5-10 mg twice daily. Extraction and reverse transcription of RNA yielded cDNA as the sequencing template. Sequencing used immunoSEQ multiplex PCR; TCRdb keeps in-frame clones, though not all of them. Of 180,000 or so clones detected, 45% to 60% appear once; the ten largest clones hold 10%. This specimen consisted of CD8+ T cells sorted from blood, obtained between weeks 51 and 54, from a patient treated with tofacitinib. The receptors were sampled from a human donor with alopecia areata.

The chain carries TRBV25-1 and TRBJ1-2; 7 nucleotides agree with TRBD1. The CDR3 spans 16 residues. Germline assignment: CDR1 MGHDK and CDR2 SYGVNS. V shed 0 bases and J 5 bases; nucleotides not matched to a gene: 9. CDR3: CASSEYRDSYLYGYTF. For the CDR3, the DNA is TGTGCCAGCAGTGAATATCGGGACAGTTACCTGTATGGCTACACCTTC.

CDR3 loop: CASSLAGVGSPLHF. For the CDR3, the DNA is TGTGCCAGCAGCTTAGCAGGGGTAGGTTCACCCCTCCACTTT. The chain has TRBV7-9 and TRBJ1-6, with a tentative D call TRBD1 (5 bases). V was trimmed by 0 bases and J by 9 bases, leaving 9 bases between them. Germline-derived CDR1 and CDR2 are SEHNR and FQNEAQ (reference sequence). This CDR3 has 14 amino acids.

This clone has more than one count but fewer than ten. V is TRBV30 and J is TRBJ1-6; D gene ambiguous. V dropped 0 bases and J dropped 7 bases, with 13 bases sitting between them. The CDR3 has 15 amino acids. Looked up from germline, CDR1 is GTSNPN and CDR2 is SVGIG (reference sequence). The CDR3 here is CAWSVSDLENSPLHF. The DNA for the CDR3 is TGTGCCTGGAGTGTCTCGGACCTAGAGAATTCACCCCTCCACTTT.

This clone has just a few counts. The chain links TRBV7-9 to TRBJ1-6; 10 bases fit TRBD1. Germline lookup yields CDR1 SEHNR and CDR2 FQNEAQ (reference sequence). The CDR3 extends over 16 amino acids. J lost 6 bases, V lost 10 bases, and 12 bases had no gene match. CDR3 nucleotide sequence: TGTGCCATCGATCCGACAGGGGGCTCGGTTAATTCACCCCTCCACTTT. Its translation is CAIDPTGGSVNSPLHF. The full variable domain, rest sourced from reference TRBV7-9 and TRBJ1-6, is DTGVSQNPRHKITKRGQNVTFRCDPISEHNRLYWYRQTLGQGPEFLTYFQNEAQLEKSRLLSDRFSAERPKGSFSTLEIQRTEQGDSAMYLCAIDPTGGSVNSPLHFGNGTRLTVT.

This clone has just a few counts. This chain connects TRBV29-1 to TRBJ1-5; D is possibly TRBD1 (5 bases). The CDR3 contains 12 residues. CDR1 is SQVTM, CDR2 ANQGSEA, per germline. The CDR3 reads CSAQDYNQPQHF. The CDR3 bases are TGCAGTGCACAGGATTACAATCAGCCCCAGCATTTT.

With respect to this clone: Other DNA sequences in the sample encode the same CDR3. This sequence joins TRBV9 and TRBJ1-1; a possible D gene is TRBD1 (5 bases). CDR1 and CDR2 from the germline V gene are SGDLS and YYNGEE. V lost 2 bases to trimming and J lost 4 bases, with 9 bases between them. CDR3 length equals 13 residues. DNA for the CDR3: TGTGCCAGCAGCGTGGGGCCGGGCACTGAAGCTTTCTTT. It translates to CASSVGPGTEAFF.

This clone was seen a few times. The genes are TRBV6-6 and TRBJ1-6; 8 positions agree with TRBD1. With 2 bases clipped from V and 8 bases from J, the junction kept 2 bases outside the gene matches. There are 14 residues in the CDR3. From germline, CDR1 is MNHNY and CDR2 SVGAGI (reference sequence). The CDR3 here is CASSYGQGHSPLHF. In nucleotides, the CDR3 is TGTGCCAGCAGTTACGGACAGGGACATTCACCCCTCCACTTT.

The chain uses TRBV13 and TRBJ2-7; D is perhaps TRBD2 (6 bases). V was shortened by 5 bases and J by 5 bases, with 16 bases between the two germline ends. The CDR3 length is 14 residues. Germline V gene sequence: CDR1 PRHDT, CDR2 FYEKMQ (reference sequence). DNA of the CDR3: TGTGCCAGCAGCATCCAGGGACTCGGTGACGAGCAGTACTTC. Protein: CASSIQGLGDEQYF.

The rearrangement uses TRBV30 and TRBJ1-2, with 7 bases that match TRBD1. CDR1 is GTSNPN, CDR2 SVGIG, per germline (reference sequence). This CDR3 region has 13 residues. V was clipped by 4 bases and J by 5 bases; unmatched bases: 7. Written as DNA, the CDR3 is TGTGCCTGGACGTGGCAGGGGGAGTATGGCTACACCTTC. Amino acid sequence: CAWTWQGEYGYTF.

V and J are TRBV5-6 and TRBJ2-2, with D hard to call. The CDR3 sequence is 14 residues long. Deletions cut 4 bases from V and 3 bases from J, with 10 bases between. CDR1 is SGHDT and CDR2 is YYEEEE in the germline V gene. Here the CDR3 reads CASSQEMDTGELFF. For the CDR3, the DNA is TGTGCCAGCAGCCAAGAAATGGACACCGGGGAGCTGTTTTTT.

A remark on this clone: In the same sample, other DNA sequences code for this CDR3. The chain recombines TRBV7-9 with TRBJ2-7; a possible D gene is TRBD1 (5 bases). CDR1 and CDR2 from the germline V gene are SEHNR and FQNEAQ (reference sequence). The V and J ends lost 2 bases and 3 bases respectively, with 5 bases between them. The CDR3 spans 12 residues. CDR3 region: CASSLTGYEQYF. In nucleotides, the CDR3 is TGTGCCAGCAGCTTAACAGGCTACGAGCAGTACTTC.

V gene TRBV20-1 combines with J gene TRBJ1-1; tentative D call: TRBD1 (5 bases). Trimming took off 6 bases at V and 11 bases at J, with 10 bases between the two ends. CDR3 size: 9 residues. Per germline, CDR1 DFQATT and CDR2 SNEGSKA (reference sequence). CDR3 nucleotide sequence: TGCAGTGCAGGGACTAAGGCTTTCTTT. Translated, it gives CSAGTKAFF.

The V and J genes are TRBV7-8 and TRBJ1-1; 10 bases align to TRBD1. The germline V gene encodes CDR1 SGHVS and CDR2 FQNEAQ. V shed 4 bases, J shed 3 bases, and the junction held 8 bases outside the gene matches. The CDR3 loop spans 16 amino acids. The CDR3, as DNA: TGTGCCAGCAGCTCAATGACAGGGGGCGAGGACACTGAAGCTTTCTTT. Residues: CASSSMTGGEDTEAFF.

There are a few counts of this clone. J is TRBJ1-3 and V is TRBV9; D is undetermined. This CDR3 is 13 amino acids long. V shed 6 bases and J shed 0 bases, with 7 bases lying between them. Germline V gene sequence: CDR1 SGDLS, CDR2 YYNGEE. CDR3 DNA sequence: TGTGCCAGCACCATAATCTCTGGAAACACCATATATTTT. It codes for CASTIISGNTIYF. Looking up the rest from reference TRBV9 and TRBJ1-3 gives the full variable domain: DSGVTQTPKHLITATGQRVTLRCSPRSGDLSVYWYQQSLDQGLQFLIQYYNGEERAKGNILERFSAQQFPDLHSELNLSSLELGDSALYFCASTIISGNTIYFGEGSWLTVV.

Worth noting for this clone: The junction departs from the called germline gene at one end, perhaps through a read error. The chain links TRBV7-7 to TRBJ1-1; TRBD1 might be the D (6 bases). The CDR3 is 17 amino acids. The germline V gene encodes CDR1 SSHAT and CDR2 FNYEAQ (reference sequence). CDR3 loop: CASSFGDKGWENTEAFF. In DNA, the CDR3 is TGTGCTAGCAGCTTCGGGGACAAGGGCTGGGAGAACACTGAAGCTTTCTTT.

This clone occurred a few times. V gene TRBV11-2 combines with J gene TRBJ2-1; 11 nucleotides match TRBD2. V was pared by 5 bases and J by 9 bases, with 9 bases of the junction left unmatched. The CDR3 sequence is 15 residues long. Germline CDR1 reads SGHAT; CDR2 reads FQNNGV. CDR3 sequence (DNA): TGTGCCAGCAGCCGACCGGGACTAGCGGTTCCTGAGCAGTTCTTC. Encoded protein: CASSRPGLAVPEQFF.

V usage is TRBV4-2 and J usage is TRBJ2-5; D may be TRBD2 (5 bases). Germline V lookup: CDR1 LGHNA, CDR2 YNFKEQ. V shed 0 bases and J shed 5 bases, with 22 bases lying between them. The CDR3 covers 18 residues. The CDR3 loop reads CASSQEIRVDLQVETQYF. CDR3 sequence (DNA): TGTGCCAGCAGCCAAGAGATTCGGGTGGACTTGCAGGTGGAGACCCAGTACTTC.

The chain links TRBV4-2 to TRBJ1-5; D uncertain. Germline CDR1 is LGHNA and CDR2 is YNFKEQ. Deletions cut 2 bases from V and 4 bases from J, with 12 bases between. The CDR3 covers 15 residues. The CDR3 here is CASSQFREWNQPQHF. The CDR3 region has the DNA TGTGCCAGCAGCCAATTCCGGGAGTGGAATCAGCCCCAGCATTTT.

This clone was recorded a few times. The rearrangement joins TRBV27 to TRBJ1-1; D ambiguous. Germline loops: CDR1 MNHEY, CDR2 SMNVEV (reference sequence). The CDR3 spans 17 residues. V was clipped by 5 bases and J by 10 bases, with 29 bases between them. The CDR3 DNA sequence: TGTGCCAGCAGTAGTGCGATTGGAGGCCTTAACGGGTTACGAGCTTTCTTT. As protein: CASSSAIGGLNGLRAFF.

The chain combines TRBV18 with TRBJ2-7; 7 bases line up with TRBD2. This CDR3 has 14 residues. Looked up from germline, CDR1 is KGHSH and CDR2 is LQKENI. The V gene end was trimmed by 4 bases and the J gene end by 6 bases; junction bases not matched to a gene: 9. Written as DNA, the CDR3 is TGTGCCAGCTCACTTCGGGGGGACTTCATCGAGCAGTACTTC. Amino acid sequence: CASSLRGDFIEQYF.

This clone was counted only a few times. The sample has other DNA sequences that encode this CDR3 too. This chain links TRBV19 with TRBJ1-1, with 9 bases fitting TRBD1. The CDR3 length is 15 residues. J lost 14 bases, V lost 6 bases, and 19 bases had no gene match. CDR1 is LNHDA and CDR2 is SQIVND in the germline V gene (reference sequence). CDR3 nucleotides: TGTGCCAGTAGCGATGACGACAGGGGGAATCTCGCGGCCTTCTTT. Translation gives CASSDDDRGNLAAFF.

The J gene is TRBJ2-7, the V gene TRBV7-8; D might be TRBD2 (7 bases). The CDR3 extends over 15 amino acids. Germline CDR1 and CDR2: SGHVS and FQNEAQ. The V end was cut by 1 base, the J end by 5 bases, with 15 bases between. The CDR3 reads CASSLDGGGTHEQYF. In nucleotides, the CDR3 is TGTGCCAGCAGCTTAGACGGCGGGGGCACCCACGAGCAGTACTTC. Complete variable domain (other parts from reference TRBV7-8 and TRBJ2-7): GAGVSQSPRYKVAKRGQDVALRCDPISGHVSLFWYQQALGQGPEFLTYFQNEAQLDKSGLPSDRFFAERPEGSVSTLKIQRTQQEDSAVYLCASSLDGGGTHEQYFGPGTRLTVT.

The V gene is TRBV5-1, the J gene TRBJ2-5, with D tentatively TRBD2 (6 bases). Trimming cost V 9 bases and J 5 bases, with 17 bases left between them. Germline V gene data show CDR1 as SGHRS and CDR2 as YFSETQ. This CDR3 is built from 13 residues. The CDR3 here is CATTDAGTETQYF. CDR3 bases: TGCGCCACGACCGACGCGGGAACCGAGACCCAGTACTTC.

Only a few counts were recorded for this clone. The CDR3 loop is CSVGIRGNYGYTF. The CDR3 DNA reads as TGCAGCGTTGGGATTCGGGGAAACTATGGCTACACCTTC. This sequence joins TRBV29-1 and TRBJ1-2; D is undetermined. CDR1 and CDR2 (germline): SQVTM, ANQGSEA. CDR3 length: 13 residues. The ends were cut back, 4 bases at V and 2 bases at J, with 11 bases in the middle.

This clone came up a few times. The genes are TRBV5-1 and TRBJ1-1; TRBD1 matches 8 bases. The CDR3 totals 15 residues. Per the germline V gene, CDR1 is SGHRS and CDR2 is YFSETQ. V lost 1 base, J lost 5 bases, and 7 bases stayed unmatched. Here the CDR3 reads CASSLPQGAGTEAFF. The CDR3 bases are TGCGCCAGCAGCTTGCCGCAGGGGGCTGGAACTGAAGCTTTCTTT.

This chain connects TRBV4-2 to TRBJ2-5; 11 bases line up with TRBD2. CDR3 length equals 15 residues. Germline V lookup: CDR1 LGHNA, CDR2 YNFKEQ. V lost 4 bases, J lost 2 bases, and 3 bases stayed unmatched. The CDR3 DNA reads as TGTGCCAGCAGCCCACTAGCGGGGGATCAAGAGACCCAGTACTTC. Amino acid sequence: CASSPLAGDQETQYF.

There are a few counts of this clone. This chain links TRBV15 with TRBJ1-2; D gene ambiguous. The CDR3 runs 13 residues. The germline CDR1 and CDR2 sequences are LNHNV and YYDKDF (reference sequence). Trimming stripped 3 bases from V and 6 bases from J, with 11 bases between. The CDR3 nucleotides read TGTGCCACCAGCAGCCCCGCCATTGATGGCTACACCTTC. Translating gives CATSSPAIDGYTF.

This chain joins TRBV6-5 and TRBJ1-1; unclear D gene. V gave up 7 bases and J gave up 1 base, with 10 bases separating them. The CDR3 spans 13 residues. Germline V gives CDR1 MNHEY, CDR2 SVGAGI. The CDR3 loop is CASNLKGNTEAFF. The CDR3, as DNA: TGTGCCAGCAATCTCAAGGGGAACACTGAAGCTTTCTTT.